This TCR beta chain was found in a study of blood T cell repertoires in COVID-19. The wider study: Acute-phase and convalescent COVID-19 samples originated in the United States, Italy and Spain. T cells, B-cell-depleted T cells, or PBMCs provided the cDNA or gDNA that served as material.

V gave up 4 bases and J gave up 5 bases, with 12 bases separating them. This CDR3 contains 13 residues. Germline CDR1 reads SGDLS; CDR2 reads YYNGEE. Participants were aged roughly 18 to 95 years, lived in about two dozen US areas, and enrolled virtually. A COVID-19 case was met by exposed participants within 2 weeks before study entry. Using immunoSEQ multiplex PCR, the repertoire was profiled, and TCRdb retains in-frame clones only, with some absent. The repertoire holds over 200,000 clones, with around 91% as singletons. The clonotype was recovered from a man younger than 40 who had been exposed to COVID-19. This chain uses TRBV9 with TRBJ1-1; perhaps TRBD1 as D (6 bases). Sequencing input: PBMCs or T cells enriched from blood (not recorded which). The CDR3, as DNA: TGTGCCAGCAGCTCGGGACAAAAAACTGAAGCTTTCTTT. Translation gives CASSSGQKTEAFF.